This T cell receptor beta chain was identified in a study of CXCR3-negative and CXCR3-positive naive CD8 T cells. This CDR3 is 14 amino acids long. Per the germline V gene, CDR1 is LGHNA and CDR2 is YSLEER. The method, 5' RACE with UMI labels, was used to prepare the TRB cDNA libraries. TCRdb re-called the 5' RACE reads, yielding one record per CDR3 amino acid sequence without DNA. In all, the sample yields 45,000 to 65,000 distinct CDR3 sequences. Source material: naive CXCR3- CD8+ T cells from blood. Noted subset: CD45RO-CCR7+CD27+CD95- naive CD8+ T cells lacking CXCR3 (TNR3-). The TCR comes from a human donor in good health. Some clones in this sample may be carry-over from other donors' samples. The V call is TRBV4-3, the J call TRBJ2-1; the D call from TCRdb, TRBD1, cannot be confirmed without DNA. CDR3 sequence reads: CASSITGVSNEQFF.